The 19 T cell receptor beta chains given below trace back to one sample, sequenced in a study of shared T cell receptors in the human thymus. Some clones are missing from TCRdb's copy, which holds only in-frame ones; the method was immunoSEQ multiplex PCR. The data hold just under 550,000 clones, with roughly 74% observed a single time. In addition, the sample was reused for a study of human thymus T cells.

Sequenced sample: thymocytes. Every receptor here comes from a boy under two years old with a congenital heart defect.

The table lists this clone with a few counts. The chain joins TRBV5-6 to TRBJ1-3; TRBD1 matches 7 bases. The germline CDR1 and CDR2 sequences are SGHDT and YYEEEE. V was clipped by 5 bases and J by 0 bases; unmatched bases: 5. The CDR3 length is 15 residues. CDR3 in DNA: TGTGCCAGCAGTCCCGGGACAGACTCTGGAAACACCATATATTTT. Translated, it gives CASSPGTDSGNTIYF.

This sequence joins TRBV6-4 and TRBJ2-3; 11 nucleotides line up with TRBD2. V lost 5 bases to trimming and J lost 3 bases; unmatched junction nucleotides: 4. CDR3 size: 15 residues. CDR1 and CDR2 from the germline V gene are MRHNA and SNTAGT. The DNA for the CDR3 is TGTGCCAGCAGTCCCACTAGCGGGAGTACAGATACGCAGTATTTT. This gives the protein CASSPTSGSTDTQYF.

The V call is TRBV27, the J call TRBJ2-7; D ambiguous. CDR1 and CDR2 from the germline V gene are MNHEY and SMNVEV (reference sequence). Trimming removed 7 bases from V and 0 bases from J, with 4 bases in between. The CDR3 runs to 11 residues. The DNA of the CDR3 is TGTGCCAGCACCTCCTCCTACGAGCAGTACTTC. Translated, it gives CASTSSYEQYF.

CDR3 region: CASSLALGTGELFF. The CDR3 DNA sequence: TGTGCCAGCAGCTTAGCGCTAGGCACCGGGGAGCTGTTTTTT. The chain joins TRBV7-6 to TRBJ2-2; D is unclear. The CDR3 has 14 amino acids. CDR1 SGHVS and CDR2 FNYEAQ come from the germline V gene. V shed 0 bases and J shed 4 bases, with 6 bases lying between them.

Comment on this clone: Other DNA sequences in this specimen translate into the identical CDR3. The rearrangement uses TRBV5-1 and TRBJ2-3, with D possibly TRBD2 on 5 matching bases. V was shortened by 0 bases and J by 6 bases, with 5 bases between the two germline ends. CDR1 is SGHRS, CDR2 YFSETQ, per germline. The CDR3 totals 12 residues. The CDR3 DNA reads as TGCGCCAGCAGCTTGGGAGGGGATACGCAGTATTTT. It codes for CASSLGGDTQYF.

The gene calls are TRBV5-4 and TRBJ1-2, with 9 positions matching TRBD1. V was clipped by 4 bases and J by 8 bases; unmatched bases: 12. The germline CDR1 and CDR2 sequences are SGHNT and YYREEE (reference sequence). This CDR3 is 15 amino acids long. The DNA for the CDR3 is TGTGCCAGCAGCCGACCCCCGGGACAGGGAGAAGGCTACACCTTC. This codes for CASSRPPGQGEGYTF.

Comment on this clone: The same CDR3 arises from other DNA sequences in this sample as well. This chain links TRBV7-9 with TRBJ1-4; D perhaps matches TRBD1 (5 bases). V was shortened by 2 bases and J by 2 bases, with 6 bases between the two germline ends. CDR3 length: 14 residues. In germline, CDR1 is SEHNR, CDR2 FQNEAQ (reference sequence). CDR3 in DNA: TGTGCCAGCAGCTTAAGGGGTACTAATGAAAAACTGTTTTTT. Its protein product is CASSLRGTNEKLFF.

The genes are TRBV30 and TRBJ2-7, with 7 positions matching TRBD2. The J segment lost 2 bases and the V segment lost 4 bases, leaving 17 bases of the junction unmatched. This CDR3 comprises 17 residues. Germline CDR1 reads GTSNPN; CDR2 reads SVGIG (reference sequence). The CDR3 reads CAWTGPLGGRRAYEQYF. The CDR3 nucleotides are TGTGCCTGGACCGGACCCCTTGGCGGGAGAAGGGCCTACGAGCAGTACTTC. The full variable domain, with the rest looked up from reference TRBV30 and TRBJ2-7, is SQTIHQWPATLVQPVGSPLSLECTVEGTSNPNLYWYRQAAGRGLQLLFYSVGIGQISSEVPQNLSASRPQDRQFILSSKKLLLSDSGFYLCAWTGPLGGRRAYEQYFGPGTRLTVT.

The rearrangement uses TRBV14 and TRBJ2-6, with a possible D match to TRBD2 (5 bases). V gave up 0 bases and J gave up 5 bases, with 14 bases separating them. Germline values: CDR1 SGHDN, CDR2 FVKESK. The CDR3 totals 17 residues. Here the CDR3 reads CASSQDRTHGWANVLTF. CDR3 in DNA: TGTGCCAGCAGCCAAGATAGGACTCACGGCTGGGCCAACGTCCTGACTTTC.

This clone was seen a single time. The chain employs TRBV7-2 and TRBJ2-7; D perhaps matches TRBD2 (6 bases). CDR1 is SGHTA, CDR2 FQGNSA, per germline. CDR3 length: 16 residues. Trimming shortened V by 5 bases and J by 0 bases, and 17 bases separated the two germline ends. The CDR3 loop reads CASSQARGKSSYEQYF. CDR3 sequence (DNA): TGTGCCAGCAGCCAGGCCCGGGGGAAAAGCTCCTACGAGCAGTACTTC.

The chain combines TRBV7-3 with TRBJ2-7, with D uncertain. The CDR3 spans 14 residues. Germline-derived CDR1 and CDR2 are SGHTA and FQGTGA. Trimming pared 0 bases from V and 6 bases from J, leaving 12 bases between. The CDR3 loop is CASSLTGQSSEQYF. CDR3 sequence (DNA): TGTGCCAGCAGCTTAACGGGCCAGAGTAGCGAGCAGTACTTC.

V usage is TRBV19 and J usage is TRBJ1-1; 9 bases align to TRBD1. After removal of 3 bases from V and 3 bases from J, the junction contained 5 bases not matched to a gene. This CDR3 is built from 15 residues. Germline V lookup: CDR1 LNHDA, CDR2 SQIVND (reference sequence). The CDR3 loop reads CASSMWTGDDTEAFF. CDR3 DNA: TGTGCCAGTAGTATGTGGACAGGGGACGACACTGAAGCTTTCTTT.

This clone was seen once. The V and J genes are TRBV28 and TRBJ2-7; 8 bases match TRBD2. V was pared by 3 bases and J by 2 bases, with 15 bases of the junction left unmatched. The CDR3 consists of 18 residues. Germline lookup yields CDR1 MDHEN and CDR2 SYDVKM. CDR3 bases: TGTGCCAGCAGTTTTGTGAGCGGGAGACAATCAGGGGCCTACGAGCAGTACTTC. Protein product: CASSFVSGRQSGAYEQYF.

The rearrangement joins TRBV6-5 to TRBJ2-7; 11 bases line up with TRBD1. This CDR3 is built from 15 residues. V was pared by 5 bases and J by 4 bases, with 7 bases of the junction left unmatched. Germline values: CDR1 MNHEY, CDR2 SVGAGI. For the CDR3, the DNA is TGTGCCAGCAGTCCCGGACAGGGGGCCAGATACGAGCAGTACTTC. Amino acids: CASSPGQGARYEQYF.

J is TRBJ2-1 and V is TRBV25-1, with 8 bases identical to TRBD2. With 4 bases clipped from V and 4 bases from J, the junction kept 9 bases outside the gene matches. Germline loops: CDR1 MGHDK, CDR2 SYGVNS. CDR3 length: 16 residues. The CDR3 protein is CASSAASGGVYNEQFF. Written as DNA, the CDR3 is TGTGCCAGCAGTGCGGCCTCCGGGGGGGTTTACAATGAGCAGTTCTTC. Supplemented by reference TRBV25-1 and TRBJ2-1, the full variable domain reads EADIYQTPRYLVIGTGKKITLECSQTMGHDKMYWYQQDPGMELHLIHYSYGVNSTEKGDLSSESTVSRIRTEHFPLTLESARPSHTSQYLCASSAASGGVYNEQFFGPGTRLTVL.

This chain uses TRBV6-5 with TRBJ2-5, with D unresolved. CDR3 length: 12 amino acids. Per the germline V gene, CDR1 is MNHEY and CDR2 is SVGAGI. V lost 10 bases and J lost 1, with 10 bases in between. CDR3 sequence: CATTESQETQYF. In DNA form, the CDR3 reads TGTGCCACCACGGAGTCCCAAGAGACCCAGTACTTC.

V and J are TRBV19 and TRBJ2-1, with TRBD2 matching 12 bases. The CDR3 consists of 16 residues. V was clipped by 5 bases and J by 5 bases; unmatched bases: 7. The V gene's germline CDR1 is LNHDA and CDR2 SQIVND (reference sequence). CDR3 amino acids: CASSVSSGRANNEQFF. CDR3 sequence (DNA): TGTGCCAGTAGTGTTTCTAGCGGGAGGGCTAACAATGAGCAGTTCTTC.

The chain has TRBV4-1 and TRBJ2-7; 11 bases align to TRBD2. CDR3 length: 16 residues. Germline V lookup: CDR1 MGHRA, CDR2 YSYEKL. V was clipped by 3 bases and J by 1 base; unmatched bases: 5. The CDR3 loop is CASSQVTSGKSYEQYF. The CDR3 DNA is TGCGCCAGCAGCCAGGTGACTAGCGGGAAGTCCTACGAGCAGTACTTC.

A few counts support this clone. The V call is TRBV21-1, the J call TRBJ1-2. TRBV21-1 is noted as a pseudogene. The CDR3 has 14 residues. The CDR3 is CASSIGGVSYGYTF. In nucleotides, the CDR3 is TGTGCCAGCAGCATAGGGGGGGTTAGCTATGGCTACACCTTC.